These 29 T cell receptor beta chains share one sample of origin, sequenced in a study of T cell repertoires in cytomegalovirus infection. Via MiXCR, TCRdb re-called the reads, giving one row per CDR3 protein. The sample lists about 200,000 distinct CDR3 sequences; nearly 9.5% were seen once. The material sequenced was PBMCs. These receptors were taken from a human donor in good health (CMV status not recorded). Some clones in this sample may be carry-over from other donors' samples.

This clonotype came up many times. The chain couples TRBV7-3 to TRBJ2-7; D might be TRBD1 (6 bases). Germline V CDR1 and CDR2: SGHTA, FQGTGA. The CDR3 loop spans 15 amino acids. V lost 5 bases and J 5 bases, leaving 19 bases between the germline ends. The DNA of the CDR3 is TGTGCCAGCAGCCCCGGGACATCTGTAAGCAACGAGCAGTACTTC. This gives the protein CASSPGTSVSNEQYF.

CDR3 coding DNA: TGTGCCAGCAGTTACACTAGCGGGGGAATCGGGGAGCTGTTTTTT. Protein: CASSYTSGGIGELFF. The chain couples TRBV6-2 or TRBV6-3 to TRBJ2-2; 11 bases align to TRBD2. There are 15 residues in the CDR3. Germline CDR1 reads MNHEY; CDR2 reads SVGEGT. V lost 2 bases, J lost 7 bases, and 3 bases stayed unmatched.

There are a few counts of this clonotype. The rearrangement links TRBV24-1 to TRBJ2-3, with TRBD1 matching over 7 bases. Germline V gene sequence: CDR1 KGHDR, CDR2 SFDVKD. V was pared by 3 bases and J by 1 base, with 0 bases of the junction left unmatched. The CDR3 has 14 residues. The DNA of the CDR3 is TGTGCCACCAGTGATACAGGGGGCACAGATACGCAGTATTTT. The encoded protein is CATSDTGGTDTQYF.

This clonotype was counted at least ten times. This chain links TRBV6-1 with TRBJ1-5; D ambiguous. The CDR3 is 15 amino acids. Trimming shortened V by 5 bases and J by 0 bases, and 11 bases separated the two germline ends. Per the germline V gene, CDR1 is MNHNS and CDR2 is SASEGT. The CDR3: CASSYYSVSNQPQHF. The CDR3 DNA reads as TGTGCCAGCAGTTACTACAGTGTTAGCAATCAGCCCCAGCATTTT.

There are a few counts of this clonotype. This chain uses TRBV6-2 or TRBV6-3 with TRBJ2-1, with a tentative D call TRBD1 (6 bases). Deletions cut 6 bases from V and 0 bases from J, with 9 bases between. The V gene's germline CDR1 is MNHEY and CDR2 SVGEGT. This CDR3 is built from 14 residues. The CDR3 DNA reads TGTGCCAGCAGGGAGACAGGCTCCTACAATGAGCAGTTCTTC. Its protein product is CASRETGSYNEQFF.

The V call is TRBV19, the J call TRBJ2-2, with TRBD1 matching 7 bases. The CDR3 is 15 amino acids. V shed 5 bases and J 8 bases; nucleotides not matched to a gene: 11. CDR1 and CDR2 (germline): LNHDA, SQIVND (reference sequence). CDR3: CASSPAPGTAGELFF. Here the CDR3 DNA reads TGTGCCAGTAGTCCCGCCCCCGGGACAGCTGGGGAGCTGTTTTTT.

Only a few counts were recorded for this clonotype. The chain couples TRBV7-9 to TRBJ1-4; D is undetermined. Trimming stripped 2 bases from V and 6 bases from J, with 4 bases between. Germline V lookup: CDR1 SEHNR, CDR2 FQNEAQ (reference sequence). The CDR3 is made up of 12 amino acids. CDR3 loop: CASSLNYEKLFF. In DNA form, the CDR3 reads TGTGCCAGCAGCTTAAACTATGAAAAACTGTTTTTT.

CDR3 amino acids: CSVVTRARHMNTEAFF. The CDR3 DNA is TGCAGCGTGGTAACCCGGGCCAGGCATATGAACACTGAAGCTTTCTTT. The chain uses TRBV29-1 and TRBJ1-1, with D unresolved. The length of the CDR3 is 16 residues. CDR1 and CDR2 (germline): SQVTM, ANQGSEA. The ends were cut back, 6 bases at V and 0 bases at J, with 20 bases in the middle.

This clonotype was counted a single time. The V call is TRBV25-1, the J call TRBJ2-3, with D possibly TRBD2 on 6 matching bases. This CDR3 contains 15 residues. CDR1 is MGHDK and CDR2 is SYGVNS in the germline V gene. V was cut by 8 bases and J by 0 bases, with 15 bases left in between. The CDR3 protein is CASRVGGASTDTQYF. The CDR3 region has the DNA TGTGCCAGCCGCGTCGGAGGGGCGAGCACAGATACGCAGTATTTT.

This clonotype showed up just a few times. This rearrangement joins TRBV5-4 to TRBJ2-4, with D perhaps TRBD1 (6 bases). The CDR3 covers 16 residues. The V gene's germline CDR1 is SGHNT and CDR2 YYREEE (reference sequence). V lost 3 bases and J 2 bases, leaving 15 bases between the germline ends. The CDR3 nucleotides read TGTGCCAGCAGCTCCGCCACCGACAGGACCAAAAACATTCAGTACTTC. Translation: CASSSATDRTKNIQYF. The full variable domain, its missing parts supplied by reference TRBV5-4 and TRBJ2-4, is ETGVTQSPTHLIKTRGQQVTLRCSSQSGHNTVSWYQQALGQGPQFIFQYYREEENGRGNFPPRFSGLQFPNYSSELNVNALELDDSALYLCASSSATDRTKNIQYFGAGTRLSVL.

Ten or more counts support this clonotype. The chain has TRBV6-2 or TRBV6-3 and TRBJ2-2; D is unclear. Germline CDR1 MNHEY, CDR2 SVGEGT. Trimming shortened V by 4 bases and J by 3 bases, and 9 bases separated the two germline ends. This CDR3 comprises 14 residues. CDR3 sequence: CASSSGVDTGELFF. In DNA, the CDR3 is TGTGCCAGCAGTTCAGGTGTGGACACCGGGGAGCTGTTTTTT.

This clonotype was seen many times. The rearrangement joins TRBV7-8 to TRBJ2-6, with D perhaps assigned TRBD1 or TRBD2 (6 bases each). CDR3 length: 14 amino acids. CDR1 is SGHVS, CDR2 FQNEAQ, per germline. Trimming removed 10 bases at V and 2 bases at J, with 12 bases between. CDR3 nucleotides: TGTGCCACCGGAGGGGGGACTGGGGCCAACGTCCTGACTTTC. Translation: CATGGGTGANVLTF.

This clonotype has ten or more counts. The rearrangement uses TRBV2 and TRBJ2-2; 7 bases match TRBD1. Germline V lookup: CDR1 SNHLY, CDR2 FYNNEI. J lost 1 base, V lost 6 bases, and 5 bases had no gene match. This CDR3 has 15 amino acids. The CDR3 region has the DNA TGTGCCAGCAGAACCGGGACAGTGAACACCGGGGAGCTGTTTTTT. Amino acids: CASRTGTVNTGELFF.

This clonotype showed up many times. The CDR3 is CASSLTGAGNTIYF. CDR3 coding DNA: TGTGCCAGCAGCTTGACGGGGGCTGGAAACACCATATATTTT. This chain links TRBV11-2 with TRBJ1-3, with TRBD1 as a possible D gene (5 bases). The V gene lost 3 bases and the J gene lost 2 bases, with 8 bases spanning the gap. From germline, CDR1 is SGHAT and CDR2 FQNNGV. The length of the CDR3 is 14 residues.

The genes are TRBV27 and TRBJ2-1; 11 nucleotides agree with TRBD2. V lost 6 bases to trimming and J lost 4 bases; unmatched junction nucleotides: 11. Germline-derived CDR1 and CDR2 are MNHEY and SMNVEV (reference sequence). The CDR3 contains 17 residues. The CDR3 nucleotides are TGTGCCAGCAGCCCTGGGTGGGGGACTAGCGGTTACAATGAGCAGTTCTTC. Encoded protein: CASSPGWGTSGYNEQFF.

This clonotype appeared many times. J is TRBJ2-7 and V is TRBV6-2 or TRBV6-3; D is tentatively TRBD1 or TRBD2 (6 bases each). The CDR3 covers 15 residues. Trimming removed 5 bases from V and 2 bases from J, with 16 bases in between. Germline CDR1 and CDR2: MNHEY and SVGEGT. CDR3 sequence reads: CASSERRGATYEQYF. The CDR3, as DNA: TGTGCCAGCAGTGAGAGGAGGGGGGCGACCTACGAGCAGTACTTC.

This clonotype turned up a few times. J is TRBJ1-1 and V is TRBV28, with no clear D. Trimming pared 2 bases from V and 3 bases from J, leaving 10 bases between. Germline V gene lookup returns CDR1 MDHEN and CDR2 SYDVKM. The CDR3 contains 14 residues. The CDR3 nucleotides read TGTGCCAGCAGTTTAACTGGCCGGGACACTGAAGCTTTCTTT. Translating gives CASSLTGRDTEAFF. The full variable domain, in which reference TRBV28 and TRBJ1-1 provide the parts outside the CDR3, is DVKVTQSSRYLVKRTGEKVFLECVQDMDHENMFWYRQDPGLGLRLIYFSYDVKMKEKGDIPEGYSVSREKKERFSLILESASTNQTSMYLCASSLTGRDTEAFFGQGTRLTVV.

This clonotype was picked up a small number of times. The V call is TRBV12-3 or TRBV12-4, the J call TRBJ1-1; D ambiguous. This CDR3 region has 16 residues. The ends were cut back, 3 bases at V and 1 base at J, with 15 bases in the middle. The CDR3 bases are TGTGCCAGCAGTTTCTTACCTGGACGGTCGAACACTGAAGCTTTCTTT. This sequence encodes CASSFLPGRSNTEAFF.

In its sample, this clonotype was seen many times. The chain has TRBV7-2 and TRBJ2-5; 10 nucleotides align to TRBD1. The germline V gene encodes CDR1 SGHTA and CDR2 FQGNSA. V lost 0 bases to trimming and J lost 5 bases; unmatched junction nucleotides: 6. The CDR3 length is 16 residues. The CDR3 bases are TGTGCCAGCAGCTTAGCGGGACAGGGGAATAGTGAGACCCAGTACTTC. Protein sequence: CASSLAGQGNSETQYF. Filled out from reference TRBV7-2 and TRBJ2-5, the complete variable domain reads GAGVSQSPSNKVTEKGKDVELRCDPISGHTALYWYRQSLGQGLEFLIYFQGNSAPDKSGLPSDRFSAERTGGSVSTLTIQRTQQEDSAVYLCASSLAGQGNSETQYFGPGTRLLVL.

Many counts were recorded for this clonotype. The DNA of the CDR3 is TGTGCCAGCAGCGCGGACCTGGATTTGATGAACACTGAAGCTTTCTTT. Protein sequence: CASSADLDLMNTEAFF. The chain recombines TRBV7-9 with TRBJ1-1; no clear D gene. Germline loops: CDR1 SEHNR, CDR2 FQNEAQ (reference sequence). The CDR3 extends over 16 amino acids. Trimming stripped 5 bases from V and 0 bases from J, with 16 bases between.

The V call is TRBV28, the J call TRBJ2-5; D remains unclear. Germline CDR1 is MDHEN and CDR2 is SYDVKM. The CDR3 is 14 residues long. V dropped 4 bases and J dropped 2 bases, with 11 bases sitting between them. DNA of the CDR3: TGTGCCAGCAGTTCCCCGGGTGGACAAGAGACCCAGTACTTC. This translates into CASSSPGGQETQYF.

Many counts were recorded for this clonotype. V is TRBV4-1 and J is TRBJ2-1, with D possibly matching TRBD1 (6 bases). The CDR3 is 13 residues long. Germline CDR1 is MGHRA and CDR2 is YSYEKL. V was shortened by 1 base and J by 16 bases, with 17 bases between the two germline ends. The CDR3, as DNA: TGCGCCAGCAGCCAAGCCGGATCGGGACATGGCTTCTTC. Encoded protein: CASSQAGSGHGFF.

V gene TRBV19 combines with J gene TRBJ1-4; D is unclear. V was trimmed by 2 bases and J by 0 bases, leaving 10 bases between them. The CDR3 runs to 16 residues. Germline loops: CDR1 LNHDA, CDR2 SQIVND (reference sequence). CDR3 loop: CASSIQKTATNEKLFF. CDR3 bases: TGTGCCAGTAGTATACAGAAGACCGCAACTAATGAAAAACTGTTTTTT.

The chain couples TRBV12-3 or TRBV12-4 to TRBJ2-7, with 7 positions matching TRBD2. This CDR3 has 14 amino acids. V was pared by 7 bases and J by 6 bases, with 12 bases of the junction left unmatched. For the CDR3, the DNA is TGTGCCAGCACCTTTGCCGCGGGGGATCGCGAGCAGTACTTC. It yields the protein CASTFAAGDREQYF.

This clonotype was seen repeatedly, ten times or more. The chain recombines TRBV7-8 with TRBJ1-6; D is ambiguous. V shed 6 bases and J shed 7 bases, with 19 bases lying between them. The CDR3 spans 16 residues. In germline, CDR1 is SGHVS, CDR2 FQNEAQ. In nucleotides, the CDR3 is TGTGCCAGCAGGACGGGCCGGTCCTCCATAAATTCACCCCTCCACTTT. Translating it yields CASRTGRSSINSPLHF.

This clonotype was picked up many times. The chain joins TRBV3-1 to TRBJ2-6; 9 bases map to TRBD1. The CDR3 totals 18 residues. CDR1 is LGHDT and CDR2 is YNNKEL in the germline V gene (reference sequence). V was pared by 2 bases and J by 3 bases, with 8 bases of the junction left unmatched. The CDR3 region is CASSQRQGVDGGANVLTF. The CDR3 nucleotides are TGTGCCAGCAGCCAAAGACAGGGGGTAGATGGTGGGGCCAACGTCCTGACTTTC.

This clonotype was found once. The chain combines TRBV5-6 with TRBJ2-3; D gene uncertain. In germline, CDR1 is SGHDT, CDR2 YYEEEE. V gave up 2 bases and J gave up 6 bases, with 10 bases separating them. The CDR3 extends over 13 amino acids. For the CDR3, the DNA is TGTGCCAGCAGCTTAACCCCTATGGATACGCAGTATTTT. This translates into CASSLTPMDTQYF.

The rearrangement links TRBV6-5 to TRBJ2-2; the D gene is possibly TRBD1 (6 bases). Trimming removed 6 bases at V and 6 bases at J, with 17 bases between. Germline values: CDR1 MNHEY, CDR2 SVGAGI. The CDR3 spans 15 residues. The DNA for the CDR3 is TGTGCCAGCAGCGGCGCTTGGGGGCCACCCGGGGAGCTGTTTTTT. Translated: CASSGAWGPPGELFF.

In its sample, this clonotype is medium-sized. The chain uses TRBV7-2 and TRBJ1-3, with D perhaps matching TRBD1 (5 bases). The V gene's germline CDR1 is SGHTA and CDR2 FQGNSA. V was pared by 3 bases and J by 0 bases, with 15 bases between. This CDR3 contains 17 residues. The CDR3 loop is CASSFGPGRGSGNTIYF. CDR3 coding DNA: TGTGCCAGCAGCTTTGGACCAGGGAGAGGCTCTGGAAACACCATATATTTT.